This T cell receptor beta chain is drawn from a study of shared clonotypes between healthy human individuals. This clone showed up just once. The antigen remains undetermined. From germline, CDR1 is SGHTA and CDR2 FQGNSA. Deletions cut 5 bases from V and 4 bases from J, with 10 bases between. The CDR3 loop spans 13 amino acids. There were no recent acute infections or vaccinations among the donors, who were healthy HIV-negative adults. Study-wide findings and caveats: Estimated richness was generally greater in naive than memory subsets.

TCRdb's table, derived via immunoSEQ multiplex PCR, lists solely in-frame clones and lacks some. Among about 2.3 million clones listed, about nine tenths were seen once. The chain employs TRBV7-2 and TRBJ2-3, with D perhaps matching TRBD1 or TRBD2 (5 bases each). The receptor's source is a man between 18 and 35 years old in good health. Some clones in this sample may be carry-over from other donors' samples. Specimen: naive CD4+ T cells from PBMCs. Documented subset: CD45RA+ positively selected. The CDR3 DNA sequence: TGTGCCAGCAGCCCGGGACCCCCAGATACGCAGTATTTT. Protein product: CASSPGPPDTQYF.